One sample yielded the 8 T cell receptor beta chains listed below, sequenced in a study of beta chain features in type 1 diabetes. No cognate antigen is known for these TCRs. Study results and limitations: TCRB CDR3s from Type 1 diabetes patients were moderately but significantly shorter in all four CD4+ subsets.

As every portion of the isolated RNA was reverse transcribed, the sequencing read expressed TCRB transcripts. Sequencing was performed with immunoSEQ multiplex PCR; in TCRdb, only in-frame clones are kept and a portion is missing. Found here are over 20,000 clones, roughly half of them singletons; the top ten hold less than 0.35%. The specimen sequenced was stem cell memory CD4+ T cells from blood. These receptors came from a man younger than 45 with type 1 diabetes.

This clone has just a few counts. The chain joins TRBV10-3 to TRBJ1-2; D might be TRBD1 (6 bases). Trimming pared 4 bases from V and 3 bases from J, leaving 12 bases between. This CDR3 region has 14 residues. Germline CDR1 is ENHRY and CDR2 is SYGVKD. This CDR3 is CAISAREGDYGYTF. CDR3 coding DNA: TGTGCCATCAGTGCCCGAGAGGGGGACTATGGCTACACCTTC.

This clone was seen a few times. The chain carries TRBV7-2 and TRBJ1-1, with 10 bases that match TRBD1. The CDR3 sequence is 14 residues long. J was trimmed by 4 bases and V by 5 bases; bases with no gene match: 4. From germline, CDR1 is SGHTA and CDR2 FQGNSA. The CDR3 spells CASSLRQGATEAFF. CDR3 coding DNA: TGTGCCAGCAGCCTAAGACAGGGGGCCACTGAAGCTTTCTTT.

The chain links TRBV19 to TRBJ2-5, with 8 nucleotides matching TRBD2. CDR1 is LNHDA, CDR2 SQIVND, per germline (reference sequence). Trimming removed 4 bases from V and 7 bases from J; junction bases left unmatched: 2. CDR3 length equals 12 residues. CDR3 protein: CASSTGLATQYF. The CDR3 region has the DNA TGTGCCAGTAGTACCGGACTAGCGACCCAGTACTTC.

Only a few counts were recorded for this clone. The chain links TRBV11-3 to TRBJ1-1, with D maybe TRBD1 (6 bases). Germline V lookup: CDR1 SGHNT, CDR2 YENEEA. This CDR3 is 16 amino acids long. Trimming took off 4 bases at V and 0 bases at J, with 15 bases between the two ends. CDR3 DNA sequence: TGTGCCAGCAGCTCCAGGGGTTTCGGGGTGAACACTGAAGCTTTCTTT. It specifies CASSSRGFGVNTEAFF.

This clone has only a few counts. V gene TRBV6-1 combines with J gene TRBJ2-5; possible D gene TRBD2, 7 bases. Trimming took 3 bases from V and 4 from J, leaving 12 bases between them. From germline, CDR1 is MNHNS and CDR2 SASEGT. This CDR3 is built from 14 residues. CDR3 in amino acids: CASSDRGARETQYF. The DNA for the CDR3 is TGTGCCAGCAGTGACCGGGGGGCGCGAGAGACCCAGTACTTC.

This rearrangement joins TRBV10-3 to TRBJ2-3; 7 nucleotides line up with TRBD2. This CDR3 has 16 amino acids. Germline V gives CDR1 ENHRY, CDR2 SYGVKD. V was clipped by 6 bases and J by 0 bases; unmatched bases: 9. CDR3 DNA: TGTGCCATCAGCTTAAAGCGGGGCATTAGCACAGATACGCAGTATTTT. Translated: CAISLKRGISTDTQYF.

This chain uses TRBV19 with TRBJ2-5; weak D call: TRBD2 (6 bases). The CDR3 consists of 11 residues. V shed 6 bases and J shed 5 bases, with 7 bases lying between them. Germline V gene data show CDR1 as LNHDA and CDR2 as SQIVND (reference sequence). The CDR3 protein is CASRRGETQYF. For the CDR3, the DNA is TGTGCCAGTAGACGGGGGGAGACCCAGTACTTC.

The chain employs TRBV4-1 and TRBJ2-1; a weak D match, TRBD2 (8 bases). V gave up 7 bases and J gave up 10 bases, with 23 bases separating them. The germline V gene encodes CDR1 MGHRA and CDR2 YSYEKL. This CDR3 region has 15 residues. CDR3 in DNA: TGCGCCAGCACCCAGGGGGATCGGGAGGGCAGGGAGCAGTTCTTC. This codes for CASTQGDREGREQFF.